This is a list of T cell receptor beta chains from one sample in a study of CD8 T cells in ankylosing spondylitis. TCRdb re-called the 5' RACE reads with MiXCR, one entry per CDR3 protein. The sample lists over 700,000 distinct CDR3 sequences, 15% to 20% seen once, with about 19% in the top ten. The source material was blood, either unsorted or a sorted T cell fraction (not recorded which). Receptor source: a male donor with ankylosing spondylitis. Each CDR3 is given with its conserved first and last residue. A D gene is named only where the DNA matches it firmly. The size of a clone is reported for some rows only, either as once, few or many, or as a class for expanded clones.

abundance,d_gene,v_gene,j_gene,CDR3nt,CDR3aa
-,TRBD1,TRBV5-1,TRBJ2-6,TGCGCCAGCAGCAATGGCCCGACAGGGTATGGGGCCAACGTCCTGACTTTC,CASSNGPTGYGANVLTF
few,TRBD1,TRBV5-1,TRBJ2-7,TGCGCCAGCAGCGACCGGGACAGGGGCATCGGACAGTACTTC,CASSDRDRGIGQYF
many,-,TRBV4-1,TRBJ1-2,TGCGCCAGCAGCCAAGATAGCCCGATAGCTAACTATGGCTACACCTTC,CASSQDSPIANYGYTF
few,-,TRBV6-2/TRBV6-3,TRBJ1-5,TGTGCCAGCAGTTACTCGAGTAGGCAGCCCCAGCATTTT,CASSYSSRQPQHF
-,-,TRBV28,TRBJ2-1,TGTGCCAGCAGTTCCGGGACCCATGAGCAGTTCTTC,CASSSGTHEQFF
-,TRBD1,TRBV5-1,TRBJ1-4,TGCGCCAGCAGCTATGGGGACAGGGGAGATGAAAAACTGTTTTTT,CASSYGDRGDEKLFF
many,-,TRBV5-6,TRBJ2-1,TGTGCCAGCAGCCCTGAGGACTCCTTCAACAATGAGCAGTTCTTC,CASSPEDSFNNEQFF
-,TRBD2,TRBV27,TRBJ2-1,TGTGCCAGCAGTTCCTCTAGCGGGAGCGCTTACAATGAGCAGTTCTTC,CASSSSSGSAYNEQFF
-,-,TRBV5-1,TRBJ2-4,TGCGCCAGCAGCTTGGAGATAGGTGGGGCCAAAAACATTCAGTACTTC,CASSLEIGGAKNIQYF
-,-,TRBV20-1,TRBJ2-7,TGCAGTGCCTGGCGAGGGGGCTACGAGCAGTACTTC,CSAWRGGYEQYF
-,-,TRBV10-1,TRBJ2-1,TGCGCCAGCAGTGGAGGAAGCTTTACTGAGCAGTTCTTC,CASSGGSFTEQFF
few,TRBD1,TRBV20-1,TRBJ2-3,TGCAGTGCTGACGGGACAGAAAGCACAGATACGCAGTATTTT,CSADGTESTDTQYF
-,-,TRBV9,TRBJ2-5,TGTGCCAGCAGCGCCGATGCGGGCGTAGAGACCCAGTACTTC,CASSADAGVETQYF
few,-,TRBV5-5,TRBJ2-7,TGTGCCAGCACCACAGAGTGGGCGACCTACGAGCAGTACTTC,CASTTEWATYEQYF
few,-,TRBV20-1,TRBJ2-2,TGCAGTGCTAGTCCCCCTTGGAACACCGGGGAGCTGTTTTTT,CSASPPWNTGELFF
-,TRBD1,TRBV10-2,TRBJ2-5,TGCGCCAGCGCGTCCACCGGGACAGGGTTTGCGGAGACCCAGTACTTC,CASASTGTGFAETQYF
-,-,TRBV10-2,TRBJ2-1,TGCGCCAGCAGTGTGGAAGACGACAATGAGCAGTTCTTC,CASSVEDDNEQFF
-,-,TRBV7-8,TRBJ2-7,TGTGCCAGCAGCTTAAGGGGGGAAATGGGCGAGCAGTACTTC,CASSLRGEMGEQYF
few,TRBD1,TRBV6-1,TRBJ2-1,TGTGCCAGCAGAGTAGACAGGGAATTCTACAATGAGCAGTTCTTC,CASRVDREFYNEQFF
-,TRBD2,TRBV20-1,TRBJ2-1,TGCTGTGCTAGAGGGACTAGCGGGAGGATTTTGTCGCGTGAGCAGTTCTTC,CCARGTSGRILSREQFF
-,TRBD2,TRBV6-2/TRBV6-3,TRBJ2-2,TGTGCCAGCAATCTAGCGGGAGGTCCCGGGGAGCTGTTTTTT,CASNLAGGPGELFF
-,-,TRBV15,TRBJ1-2,TGTGCCACCAGCAGGGCACCCGGACAGTACTATGGCTACACCTTC,CATSRAPGQYYGYTF
-,-,TRBV27,TRBJ2-7,TGTGCCAGCAGTTTAGGTGTGGCGCAGGGGAGCGAGCAGTACTTC,CASSLGVAQGSEQYF
few,-,TRBV19,TRBJ2-1,TGTGCCAGTAGTATAGACGGGAGCTACAATGAGCAGTTCTTC,CASSIDGSYNEQFF
-,-,TRBV7-2,TRBJ2-1,TGTGCCAGCAGCTTAGCGATATTCTCCTACAATGAGCAGTTCTTC,CASSLAIFSYNEQFF
few,TRBD1,TRBV15,TRBJ1-2,TGTGCCACCAGCAGAGGCACCGGGACAGGGGAAGGCTACACCTTC,CATSRGTGTGEGYTF
-,TRBD2,TRBV29-1,TRBJ2-7,TGCAGCGTTAACGGGCTAGCGGGAGGGCCGATGTACGAGCAGTACTTC,CSVNGLAGGPMYEQYF
-,-,TRBV5-1,TRBJ2-5,TGCGCCAGCAGCTTGGGCGCAGGGACAGAGACCCAGTACTTC,CASSLGAGTETQYF
few,-,TRBV12-3/TRBV12-4,TRBJ1-5,TGTGCCAGCAGTTTAGACGCTTGGACAGAGAATCAGCCCCAGCATTTT,CASSLDAWTENQPQHF
-,-,TRBV5-1,TRBJ1-1,TGCGCCAGCAGCTTGATCGTCCGGGCCACTGAAGCTTTCTTT,CASSLIVRATEAFF
few,-,TRBV11-3,TRBJ2-5,TGTGCCAGCAGCCCAGGGGCTTCCAGTTTGACCCAGTACTTC,CASSPGASSLTQYF
few,-,TRBV3-1,TRBJ2-7,TGTGCCAGCAGCCAAGTTCATGCCTCATACGAGCAGTACTTC,CASSQVHASYEQYF
-,-,TRBV5-1,TRBJ2-7,TGCGCCAGCAGCTCCGATTTGGGGGAGCAGTACTTC,CASSSDLGEQYF
few,TRBD2,TRBV30,TRBJ2-2,TGTGCCTGGGAAGTAGCGGGGGGGCTGTCCGGGGAGCTGTTTTTT,CAWEVAGGLSGELFF